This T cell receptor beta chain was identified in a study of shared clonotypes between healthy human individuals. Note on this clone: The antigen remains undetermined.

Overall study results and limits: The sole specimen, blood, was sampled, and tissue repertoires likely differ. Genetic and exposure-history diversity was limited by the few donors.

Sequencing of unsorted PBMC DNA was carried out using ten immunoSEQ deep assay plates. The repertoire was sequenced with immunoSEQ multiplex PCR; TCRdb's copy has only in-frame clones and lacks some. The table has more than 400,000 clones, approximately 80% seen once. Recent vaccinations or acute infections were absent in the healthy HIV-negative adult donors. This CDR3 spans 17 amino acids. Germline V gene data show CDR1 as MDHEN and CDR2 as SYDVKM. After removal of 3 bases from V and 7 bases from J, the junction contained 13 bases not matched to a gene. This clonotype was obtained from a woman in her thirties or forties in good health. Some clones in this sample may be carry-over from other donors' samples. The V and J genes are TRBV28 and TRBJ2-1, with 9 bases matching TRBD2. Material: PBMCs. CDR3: CASSFLVAGEEENEQFF. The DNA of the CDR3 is TGTGCCAGCAGTTTTCTCGTAGCGGGAGAGGAGGAGAATGAGCAGTTCTTC. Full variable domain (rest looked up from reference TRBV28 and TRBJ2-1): DVKVTQSSRYLVKRTGEKVFLECVQDMDHENMFWYRQDPGLGLRLIYFSYDVKMKEKGDIPEGYSVSREKKERFSLILESASTNQTSMYLCASSFLVAGEEENEQFFGPGTRLTVL.